The 14 T cell receptor beta chains in this list originate from one sample, sequenced in a study of T-cell reconstitution after alpha-beta-depleted transplantation in children. For TCRbeta, the library was prepared with unique molecular identifiers. TCRdb redid the calling of the PCR reads with MiXCR, one entry per CDR3 protein. The sample holds approximately 390,000 distinct CDR3 sequences, about 11% seen once. The sample consisted of PBMCs from the stem cell graft donor, taken from the stem cell graft. The source of these receptors is a human donor who donated a stem cell graft to a child with acute myeloid leukemia.

The J gene is TRBJ2-5, the V gene TRBV20-1; the D is unclear. The CDR3 has 13 amino acids. V shed 1 base and J shed 5 bases, with 11 bases lying between them. Per the germline V gene, CDR1 is DFQATT and CDR2 is SNEGSKA (reference sequence). CDR3 in DNA: TGCAGTGCTAGAGTATGGGGTTTGGAGACCCAGTACTTC. Translation gives CSARVWGLETQYF.

The V and J genes are TRBV25-1 and TRBJ2-1; D gene unclear. V dropped 2 bases and J dropped 0 bases, with 5 bases sitting between them. Germline assignment: CDR1 MGHDK and CDR2 SYGVNS. The length of the CDR3 is 14 residues. CDR3 protein: CASSEARSYNEQFF. The CDR3 region has the DNA TGTGCCAGCAGTGAAGCGCGCTCCTACAATGAGCAGTTCTTC.

This clonotype appeared a few times. This rearrangement joins TRBV12-3 or TRBV12-4 to TRBJ2-3, with D hard to call. The germline V and J ends were trimmed by 5 bases and 3 bases, with 15 bases remaining between them. The CDR3 has 15 residues. CDR3 sequence reads: CASSPPIPRTDTQYF. The CDR3 DNA sequence: TGTGCCAGCAGTCCCCCGATTCCCAGGACAGATACGCAGTATTTT.

This clonotype turned up a few times. This chain uses TRBV12-3 or TRBV12-4 with TRBJ1-2, with D possibly TRBD1 on 5 matching bases. The CDR3 consists of 14 residues. Deletions cut 5 bases from V and 5 bases from J, with 15 bases between. CDR3 bases: TGTGCCAGCAGTCCTATTCCAGACAGATATGGCTACACCTTC. It yields the protein CASSPIPDRYGYTF.

The V gene is TRBV25-1, the J gene TRBJ2-5; no clear D. The CDR3 has 14 residues. Per germline, CDR1 MGHDK and CDR2 SYGVNS. Trimming pared 8 bases from V and 1 base from J, leaving 14 bases between. The CDR3 DNA reads TGTGCCAGCGGCACTCCCAATGGCCAAGAGACCCAGTACTTC. Its protein product is CASGTPNGQETQYF.

The chain links TRBV20-1 to TRBJ1-6; 9 nucleotides match TRBD1. CDR1 is DFQATT and CDR2 is SNEGSKA in the germline V gene (reference sequence). CDR3 length equals 15 residues. The ends lost 4 bases at V and 8 bases at J; junction bases unmatched: 9. In DNA, the CDR3 is TGCAGTGCTAAGCTGACAGGGGGAAGATATTCACCCCTCCACTTT. Amino acids: CSAKLTGGRYSPLHF.

The V call is TRBV18, the J call TRBJ1-1; unclear D gene. Germline V gene lookup returns CDR1 KGHSH and CDR2 LQKENI. The V and J ends lost 4 bases and 2 bases respectively, with 14 bases between them. This CDR3 contains 15 residues. CDR3 sequence: CASSLSAGGNTEAFF. As DNA, the CDR3 is TGTGCCAGCTCACTATCGGCAGGCGGAAACACTGAAGCTTTCTTT.

This clonotype was counted at least ten times. The chain is built from TRBV12-3 or TRBV12-4 and TRBJ2-7; D unresolved. Trimming removed 2 bases from V and 2 bases from J, with 10 bases in between. The CDR3 sequence is 14 residues long. CDR3 nucleotides: TGTGCCAGCAGTTTACAAAACGGCGCCTACGAGCAGTACTTC. It yields the protein CASSLQNGAYEQYF.

This clonotype came up a few times. The gene calls are TRBV5-6 and TRBJ2-3; D is possibly TRBD2 (5 bases). Germline CDR1 is SGHDT and CDR2 is YYEEEE. The CDR3 totals 14 residues. Trimming took off 4 bases at V and 0 bases at J, with 9 bases between the two ends. This CDR3 is CASSIGGSTDTQYF. CDR3 bases: TGTGCCAGCAGCATCGGCGGGAGCACAGATACGCAGTATTTT.

This chain joins TRBV6-6 and TRBJ2-7; D unresolved. The CDR3 is 13 residues long. From germline, CDR1 is MNHNY and CDR2 SVGAGI (reference sequence). Between the trimmed V and J ends, which lost 7 bases and 3 bases, there was a span of 13 bases. The CDR3 here is CASTTTINYEQYF. CDR3 coding DNA: TGTGCCAGCACCACCACCATCAACTACGAGCAGTACTTC.

This clonotype was counted between two and nine times. J is TRBJ2-3 and V is TRBV30, with unresolved D. CDR1 is GTSNPN and CDR2 is SVGIG in the germline V gene (reference sequence). This CDR3 has 12 residues. The V gene lost 3 bases and the J gene lost 6 bases, with 10 bases spanning the gap. Here the CDR3 reads CAWSGPGDTQYF. In DNA, the CDR3 is TGTGCCTGGAGCGGACCAGGCGATACGCAGTATTTT. The full variable domain, rest sourced from reference TRBV30 and TRBJ2-3, is SQTIHQWPATLVQPVGSPLSLECTVEGTSNPNLYWYRQAAGRGLQLLFYSVGIGQISSEVPQNLSASRPQDRQFILSSKKLLLSDSGFYLCAWSGPGDTQYFGPGTRLTVL.

This clonotype has just a few counts. The rearrangement joins TRBV20-1 to TRBJ2-7, with D possibly matching TRBD2 (6 bases). The V end was cut by 4 bases, the J end by 6 bases, with 16 bases between. Germline CDR1 is DFQATT and CDR2 is SNEGSKA (reference sequence). The CDR3 is 13 amino acids. The CDR3 nucleotides read TGCAGTGCTACCCTCCAGGAGGGAGTCGAGCAGTACGTC. This gives the protein CSATLQEGVEQYV.

Comments on this clonotype: One end of the junction is discordant with germline, which a read error may explain. The chain is built from TRBV20-1 and TRBJ1-2, with 8 bases aligning to TRBD1. This CDR3 is built from 14 residues. Germline loops: CDR1 DFQATT, CDR2 SNEGSKA (reference sequence). Here the CDR3 reads CSAREGRGPLWLHF. In DNA, the CDR3 is TGCAGTGCTAGAGAAGGCAGGGGGCCCCTATGGCTACACTTC.

The gene calls are TRBV18 and TRBJ2-2; TRBD2 is a possible D gene (5 bases). CDR1 and CDR2 (germline): KGHSH, LQKENI. CDR3 length: 16 amino acids. Trimming pared 3 bases from V and 4 bases from J, leaving 15 bases between. This CDR3 is CASSPPIRGVTGELFF. Here the CDR3 DNA reads TGTGCCAGCTCACCCCCTATCCGGGGTGTCACCGGGGAGCTGTTTTTT.